The clone carrying this TCR beta chain was seen a single time. What it recognizes is unknown. Assay: immunoSEQ multiplex PCR; the TCRdb copy retains only in-frame clones and omits some. Of fewer than 250,000 clones detected, approximately 87% appear once; the ten largest clones hold about 2.5%. The CDR3 covers 14 residues. CDR1 and CDR2 (germline): LGHNA, YSLEER. Germline trimming cut 5 bases from V and 3 bases from J; bases unmatched to any gene: 2. This sample was taken from a study of cytomegalovirus exposure and HLA in healthy donors. Looking at the study overall: The use of the same platform for the 95 to 150 validation repertoires and the roughly 670 first-cohort repertoires was reported by a later analysis.

Points from the study as a whole: For cytomegalovirus status, the classifier reportedly gave diagnoses with high specificity and sensitivity. In the roughly 130 validation repertoires, a later analysis found that first-cohort TCR clusters tended to co-occur.

The V call is TRBV4-3, the J call TRBJ2-7; 12 nucleotides align to TRBD2. The sequence was obtained from a man between 18 and 35 years old in good health and CMV-seronegative. The source material was PBMCs. Written as DNA, the CDR3 is TGCGCCAGCAGCAGGACTAGCGGGATCTACGAGCAGTACTTC. Its protein product is CASSRTSGIYEQYF.